These T cell receptor beta chains were read from a single sample in a study of graft-versus-host responses after intestinal transplantation. Measured with immunoSEQ multiplex PCR; TCRdb has only the in-frame clones, and not every one. The sample contains some 46,000 clones, less than 95% of which appear only once. The sample consisted of PBMCs, taken around 350 days after intestinal transplant. The origin of the receptors is a human patient who received an intestinal transplant, so some T cells may come from the graft donor. CDR3s include the opening cysteine and the closing phenylalanine or tryptophan. A D gene is named only where the DNA matches it firmly. A clone size is listed for some rows: how often the clone was seen (once, few, many), or a class if it is expanded.

abundance,d_gene,v_gene,j_gene,CDR3aa,CDR3nt
-,TRBD1,TRBV7-9,TRBJ1-2,CASSPTGFDGYTF,TGTGCCAGCAGCCCGACAGGGTTTGATGGCTACACCTTC
-,-,TRBV29-1,TRBJ2-1,CSVVASSYNEQFF,TGCAGCGTTGTAGCCTCCTCCTACAATGAGCAGTTCTTC
-,-,TRBV5-1,TRBJ2-7,CASRPATNYEQYF,TGCGCCAGCAGACCAGCGACGAACTACGAGCAGTACTTC
-,-,TRBV6-5,TRBJ2-5,CASSYGQRETQYF,TGTGCCAGCAGTTACGGACAGAGAGAGACCCAGTACTTC
-,-,TRBV27,TRBJ2-7,CASSPGGHEQYF,TGTGCCAGCAGTCCGGGGGGCCACGAGCAGTACTTC
-,TRBD1,TRBV5-1,TRBJ1-2,CASSLGRTGAYGYTF,TGCGCCAGCAGCTTGGGGAGGACAGGAGCCTATGGCTACACCTTC
-,TRBD2,TRBV15,TRBJ2-2,CATSRVGGTRSTGELFF,TGTGCCACCAGCAGAGTAGGTGGGACTAGGAGCACCGGGGAGCTGTTTTTT
-,-,TRBV4-1,TRBJ2-3,CASSQDPQGTDTQYF,TGCGCCAGCAGCCAAGACCCCCAGGGCACAGATACGCAGTATTTT
-,-,TRBV5-6,TRBJ1-2,CASSLGVARYTF,TGTGCCAGCAGCTTGGGTGTTGCTCGCTACACCTTC
-,-,TRBV5-4,TRBJ2-5,CASSLGTPQQETQYF,TGTGCCAGCAGCTTAGGGACTCCGCAACAAGAGACCCAGTACTTC
-,-,TRBV4-2,TRBJ1-6,CASSLGTGSGSPPHF,TGTGCCAGCAGCCTGGGCACGGGCTCTGGTTCACCCCCCCACTTT
once,TRBD1,TRBV7-2,TRBJ1-2,CASSIPDRDYGYTF,TGTGCCAGCAGCATACCCGACAGGGACTATGGCTACACCTTC
once,-,TRBV21-1,TRBJ2-3,CASRPAGALTDTQYF,TGTGCCAGCAGGCCAGCGGGAGCACTCACAGATACGCAGTATTTT
-,-,TRBV6-5,TRBJ2-7,CASSYAVRDGEQYF,TGTGCCAGCAGTTACGCCGTAAGAGATGGCGAGCAGTACTTC
-,-,TRBV6-5,TRBJ2-7,CASSYSRSGEQYF,TGTGCCAGCAGTTACTCCCGAAGTGGGGAGCAGTACTTC
-,-,TRBV9,TRBJ1-1,CASSVSSSGNTEAFF,TGTGCCAGCAGCGTCAGCTCCTCGGGGAACACTGAAGCTTTCTTT
-,TRBD1,TRBV4-1,TRBJ1-2,CASSRGQAPNYGYTF,TGCGCCAGCAGCCGAGGACAGGCACCGAACTATGGCTACACCTTC
-,-,TRBV6-5,TRBJ1-2,CASSLQGRAGGYTF,TGTGCCAGCAGTTTACAGGGACGAGCGGGAGGCTACACCTTC
-,-,TRBV4-1,TRBJ2-1,CASSPYHVEADEQFF,TGCGCCAGCAGCCCATACCACGTCGAAGCGGATGAGCAGTTCTTC
-,TRBD2,TRBV6-6,TRBJ2-2,CASTLAGDTGELFF,TGTGCCAGCACCCTAGCGGGGGACACCGGGGAGCTGTTTTTT
-,-,TRBV7-9,TRBJ1-2,CASSLGQNYGYTF,TGTGCCAGCAGCTTAGGCCAGAACTATGGCTACACCTTC
-,-,TRBV2,TRBJ2-7,CASSGRDLPYEQYF,TGTGCCAGCAGTGGGAGGGACCTTCCCTACGAGCAGTACTTC
once,TRBD2,TRBV5-4,TRBJ2-1,CASSLGGLVHEQFF,TGTGCCAGCAGCTTGGGAGGACTAGTCCATGAGCAGTTCTTC
-,-,TRBV11-2,TRBJ2-7,CASSPLNEQYF,TGTGCCAGCAGCCCGCTGAACGAGCAGTACTTC
-,-,TRBV29-1,TRBJ2-1,CSVFSGTEQFF,TGCAGCGTTTTCTCAGGGACTGAGCAGTTCTTC
-,-,TRBV15,TRBJ1-2,CATSREPYRDYGYTF,TGTGCCACCAGCAGGGAGCCGTACAGGGACTATGGCTACACCTTC
once,TRBD1,TRBV2,TRBJ2-1,CASNGPGGAYNEQFF,TGTGCCAGTAACGGCCCAGGGGGCGCATACAATGAGCAGTTCTTC
-,-,TRBV7-2,TRBJ2-1,CASSLRGNEQFF,TGTGCCAGCAGCCTAAGAGGCAATGAGCAGTTCTTC
-,-,TRBV28,TRBJ1-2,CASSLAYGANYGYTF,TGTGCCAGCAGCCTGGCGTACGGCGCTAACTATGGCTACACCTTC
-,-,TRBV13,TRBJ2-7,CASSLGRSAAEQYF,TGTGCCAGCAGCTTAGGTCGGTCCGCCGCCGAGCAGTACTTC
once,TRBD1,TRBV28,TRBJ1-6,CASSLGTGQGEF,TGTGCCAGCAGTTTAGGGACGGGACAGGGGGAATTT
once,TRBD1,TRBV7-2,TRBJ1-2,CASSPTPSDRGYGYTF,TGTGCCAGCAGCCCGACCCCCTCGGACAGGGGGTATGGCTACACCTTC
once,-,TRBV27,TRBJ2-7,CASSSDTPGTYEQYF,TGTGCCAGCAGTTCTGACACTCCGGGTACCTACGAGCAGTACTTC
-,TRBD2,TRBV15,TRBJ2-3,CATSTNVRGGIDTQYF,TGTGCCACCAGCACCAACGTGCGGGGGGGCATAGATACGCAGTATTTT
-,TRBD1,TRBV7-9,TRBJ2-5,CASSLNGRGIQETQYF,TGTGCCAGCAGCTTAAATGGCAGGGGGATCCAAGAGACCCAGTACTTC
-,-,TRBV6-1,TRBJ2-7,CASSEMSRSYNSEQYF,TGTGCCAGCAGTGAAATGAGTAGGTCTTACAACTCCGAGCAGTACTTC
-,TRBD1,TRBV12-5,TRBJ1-1,CASGLWQGGSTTEAFF,TGTGCTAGTGGTTTGTGGCAGGGGGGGTCAACCACTGAAGCTTTCTTT
-,TRBD2,TRBV7-9,TRBJ2-4,CASSLFGSTSGAKNIQYF,TGTGCCAGCAGCTTATTTGGCAGCACTAGCGGGGCCAAAAACATTCAGTACTTC
-,-,TRBV4-1,TRBJ2-7,CASSQDLLGGEQYF,TGCGCCAGCAGCCAAGATCTACTGGGCGGGGAGCAGTACTTC
-,-,TRBV5-1,TRBJ1-5,CASSLRGGNQPQHF,TGCGCCAGCAGCTTGCGTGGAGGCAATCAGCCCCAGCATTTT
-,-,TRBV7-2,TRBJ2-3,CASVGSRTDTQYF,TGTGCCAGCGTGGGCAGCAGGACAGATACGCAGTATTTT
-,-,TRBV7-6,TRBJ1-4,CASSQSAQGPDNEKLFF,TGTGCCAGCAGCCAAAGCGCACAGGGCCCGGATAATGAAAAACTGTTTTTT
-,TRBD2,TRBV7-9,TRBJ2-1,CASNPLAGGNNEQFF,TGTGCCAGCAATCCACTAGCGGGTGGGAACAATGAGCAGTTCTTC
-,-,TRBV6-5,TRBJ1-6,CASTLRGHASSPLHF,TGTGCCAGCACTCTTCGCGGGCACGCGAGTTCACCCCTCCACTTT
-,TRBD1,TRBV5-1,TRBJ2-7,CASSPWTGRSSYEQYF,TGCGCCAGCAGCCCCTGGACAGGGCGAAGCTCCTACGAGCAGTACTTC
-,TRBD1,TRBV6-1,TRBJ1-3,CASREQGTSGNTIYF,TGTGCCAGCAGGGAACAGGGGACATCTGGAAACACCATATATTTT
-,-,TRBV7-6,TRBJ2-7,CASSPRSSGAYEQYF,TGTGCCAGCAGCCCCCGAAGTAGCGGAGCCTACGAGCAGTACTTC
-,TRBD1,TRBV5-6,TRBJ1-5,CASSPWDRGGNQPQHF,TGTGCCAGCAGCCCCTGGGACAGGGGCGGCAATCAGCCCCAGCATTTT
once,TRBD1,TRBV2,TRBJ1-2,CASVRGQGVFAGYTF,TGTGCCAGCGTCAGGGGACAGGGAGTTTTCGCTGGCTACACCTTC
few,TRBD1,TRBV6-5,TRBJ2-5,CASSFGSGTAETQYF,TGTGCCAGCAGTTTTGGGTCTGGGACAGCGGAGACCCAGTACTTC
-,TRBD2,TRBV6-5,TRBJ2-2,CASRRLATGELFF,TGTGCCAGCAGGAGACTAGCCACCGGGGAGCTGTTTTTT
-,-,TRBV28,TRBJ2-5,CASSQGGASQETQYF,TGTGCCAGCAGTCAAGGGGGGGCTTCCCAAGAGACCCAGTACTTC
-,-,TRBV11-3,TRBJ2-5,CASSWGLADQETQYF,TGTGCCAGCAGCTGGGGTTTAGCGGATCAAGAGACCCAGTACTTC
-,-,TRBV28,TRBJ1-6,CAGSSGQRNSPLHF,TGTGCCGGTTCGTCCGGACAGAGAAATTCACCCCTCCACTTT